These 18 T cell receptor beta chains share one sample of origin, sequenced in a study of cytomegalovirus exposure and HLA in healthy donors. Primers: 60 Vbeta forward and 13 Jbeta reverse. Sequenced by immunoSEQ multiplex PCR; TCRdb stores in-frame clones only, minus some. In the table there are 150,000 to 200,000 clones, more than 70% of which are singletons. The specimen sequenced was PBMCs. The receptors shown here come from a girl aged 5-17 years in good health and CMV-seronegative.

The rearrangement joins TRBV5-3 to TRBJ2-5; D perhaps matches TRBD2 (6 bases). TRBV5-3 is given ORF status, its function remaining uncertain. The CDR3 spans 15 residues. Trimming pared 1 base from V and 3 bases from J, leaving 13 bases between. CDR3 coding DNA: TGTGCCAGAAGCTTGTCGGGGGAGCCAAAAGAGACCCAGTACTTC. It translates to CARSLSGEPKETQYF.

This clone appeared a single time. The DNA of the CDR3 is TGTGCCAGCAGCTTGGAGACAGGGGGCGATTCGCCCCAAGCTTTCTTT. This translates into CASSLETGGDSPQAFF. This chain joins TRBV5-6 and TRBJ1-1, with TRBD1 identical over 10 bases. Per the germline V gene, CDR1 is SGHDT and CDR2 is YYEEEE. The CDR3 length is 16 residues. The junction had 11 bases not matched to a gene; V was cut back by 0 bases and J by 9 bases.

This clone was found a few times. CDR3 amino acids: CASSLEGGYTF. DNA of the CDR3: TGTGCCAGCAGCTTGGAGGGGGGCTACACCTTC. The chain couples TRBV5-6 to TRBJ1-2; TRBD1 is a possible D gene (5 bases). V was trimmed by 0 bases and J by 8 bases, leaving 5 bases between them. Per the germline V gene, CDR1 is SGHDT and CDR2 is YYEEEE. The length of the CDR3 is 11 residues.

This clone was observed a handful of times. The rearrangement joins TRBV2 to TRBJ2-1, with D possibly TRBD2 on 6 matching bases. The CDR3 has 11 residues. Trimming left V 5 bases short and J 10 bases short, with 9 bases between. From germline, CDR1 is SNHLY and CDR2 FYNNEI. The CDR3 is CASSPLAEQFF. In DNA, the CDR3 is TGTGCCAGCAGTCCCCTAGCGGAGCAGTTCTTC.

The chain links TRBV12-5 to TRBJ2-7, with 8 bases fitting TRBD1. The CDR3 sequence is 14 residues long. With V trimmed by 4 bases and J by 3 bases, 5 bases remained unmatched. The germline V gene encodes CDR1 LGHNT and CDR2 FRNRAP. In DNA form, the CDR3 reads TGTGCTAGTGGTTCACAGGGGGTAAACTACGAGCAGTACTTC. This sequence encodes CASGSQGVNYEQYF.

About this clone itself: This CDR3 is also generated by other DNA sequences in the sample. The chain combines TRBV5-6 with TRBJ2-5; 10 nucleotides agree with TRBD1. After removal of 4 bases from V and 4 bases from J, the junction contained 4 bases not matched to a gene. This CDR3 comprises 14 residues. Germline V gene lookup returns CDR1 SGHDT and CDR2 YYEEEE. The chain's CDR3 is CASSRQGAGETQYF. DNA of the CDR3: TGTGCCAGCAGCCGACAGGGGGCAGGAGAGACCCAGTACTTC.

V and J are TRBV19 and TRBJ2-7; maybe TRBD1 (7 bases). The CDR3 length is 15 residues. Germline V gene lookup returns CDR1 LNHDA and CDR2 SQIVND (reference sequence). V was shortened by 1 base and J by 2 bases, with 12 bases between the two germline ends. The CDR3 sequence: CASSIGGGTAYEQYF. CDR3 coding DNA: TGTGCCAGTAGTATAGGCGGCGGGACAGCCTACGAGCAGTACTTC.

This clone was seen once. This CDR3 is CASSAPGEDTEAFF. For the CDR3, the DNA is TGCGCCAGCAGCGCCCCGGGGGAAGACACTGAAGCTTTCTTT. The gene calls are TRBV5-1 and TRBJ1-1, with a weak D call TRBD1 (5 bases). Germline CDR1 SGHRS, CDR2 YFSETQ. V lost 4 bases to trimming and J lost 3 bases, with 13 bases between them. This CDR3 is built from 14 residues.

The CDR3 DNA is TGTGCCAGCAGTGAAGCGTTACGAGTCAATCAGCCCCAGCATTTT. Its protein product is CASSEALRVNQPQHF. The J gene is TRBJ1-5, the V gene TRBV6-1; D remains ambiguous. The CDR3 is 15 residues long. Germline loops: CDR1 MNHNS, CDR2 SASEGT. The germline V and J ends were trimmed by 0 bases and 3 bases, with 9 bases remaining between them.

This clone was seen more than once but under ten times. DNA of the CDR3: TGTGCCAGCAGCGCGGGACTAGCGGGGGGGAAAGACAAAGAGACCCAGTACTTC. Translated: CASSAGLAGGKDKETQYF. The V call is TRBV7-3, the J call TRBJ2-5, with TRBD2 identical over 16 bases. V trimming: 5 bases; J trimming: 3 bases; junction bases outside the gene matches: 9. This CDR3 spans 18 amino acids. The germline V gene encodes CDR1 SGHTA and CDR2 FQGTGA.

The chain carries TRBV5-1 and TRBJ2-6; 12 nucleotides align to TRBD1. Germline V gene lookup returns CDR1 SGHRS and CDR2 YFSETQ. The ends lost 1 base at V and 0 bases at J; junction bases unmatched: 14. This CDR3 comprises 22 residues. CDR3 nucleotides: TGCGCCAGCAGCTTGAGGGGTACTGCCGGGACAGGGGGCCTCTCTGGGGCCAACGTCCTGACTTTC. Protein product: CASSLRGTAGTGGLSGANVLTF.

The V gene is TRBV14, the J gene TRBJ1-2, with D possibly TRBD1 on 5 matching bases. The CDR3 is 15 residues long. V was cut by 1 base and J by 3 bases, with 12 bases left in between. The germline gives CDR1 SGHDN, CDR2 FVKESK. For the CDR3, the DNA is TGTGCCAGCAGCCAAGGGGGGGTCCTTCACTATGGCTACACCTTC. Its protein is CASSQGGVLHYGYTF.

The gene calls are TRBV7-9 and TRBJ1-1; D might be TRBD1 (6 bases). V dropped 2 bases and J dropped 4 bases, with 11 bases sitting between them. Germline V gene sequence: CDR1 SEHNR, CDR2 FQNEAQ (reference sequence). The CDR3 has 14 amino acids. The CDR3 protein is CASSLKGGFTEAFF. CDR3 nucleotide sequence: TGTGCCAGCAGCTTAAAGGGGGGGTTCACTGAAGCTTTCTTT. Using reference TRBV7-9 and TRBJ1-1 for the parts outside the CDR3, the full variable domain is DTGVSQNPRHKITKRGQNVTFRCDPISEHNRLYWYRQTLGQGPEFLTYFQNEAQLEKSRLLSDRFSAERPKGSFSTLEIQRTEQGDSAMYLCASSLKGGFTEAFFGQGTRLTVV.

The CDR3 DNA follows: TGTGCCAGCTCACCTGGAGGGGATCATAACTATGGCTACACCTTC. Protein: CASSPGGDHNYGYTF. This chain joins TRBV18 and TRBJ1-2; a weak D match, TRBD1 (5 bases). This CDR3 has 15 residues. Germline-derived CDR1 and CDR2 are KGHSH and LQKENI. Trimming shortened V by 3 bases and J by 1 base, and 12 bases separated the two germline ends.

The chain is built from TRBV28 and TRBJ1-5, with D perhaps TRBD1 (5 bases). Between the trimmed V and J ends, which lost 5 bases and 1 base, there was a span of 15 bases. The germline gives CDR1 MDHEN, CDR2 SYDVKM. This CDR3 contains 16 residues. This CDR3 reads CASSDRDFSSNQPQHF. Written as DNA, the CDR3 is TGTGCCAGCAGTGACAGAGACTTCTCCAGCAATCAGCCCCAGCATTTT.

The chain has TRBV7-9 and TRBJ1-1; 8 bases are a match to TRBD1. The CDR3 consists of 14 residues. The V segment lost 5 bases and the J segment 6 bases; nucleotides outside the gene matches: 8. CDR1 is SEHNR and CDR2 is FQNEAQ in the germline V gene (reference sequence). The CDR3 DNA reads TGTGCCAGCAGCACTTCGACAGGGGAGGCTGAAGCTTTCTTT. This codes for CASSTSTGEAEAFF.

The chain links TRBV5-5 to TRBJ1-6; D perhaps matches TRBD1 (5 bases). The CDR3 contains 15 residues. Per germline, CDR1 SGHKS and CDR2 YYEKEE (reference sequence). Deletions cut 5 bases from V and 11 bases from J, with 20 bases between. The CDR3 here is CASRTTGGAKPPLHF. The CDR3 nucleotides are TGTGCCAGCAGAACCACCGGGGGAGCCAAGCCACCCCTCCACTTT.

This clone was observed many times. This chain uses TRBV5-4 with TRBJ2-7; 11 bases align to TRBD2. The CDR3 runs 12 residues. Germline V gene lookup returns CDR1 SGHNT and CDR2 YYREEE (reference sequence). With 1 base clipped from V and 13 bases from J, the junction kept 4 bases outside the gene matches. CDR3 nucleotides: TGTGCCAGCAGCTTGATGGGACTAGCGGCTTACTTC. Translation: CASSLMGLAAYF.